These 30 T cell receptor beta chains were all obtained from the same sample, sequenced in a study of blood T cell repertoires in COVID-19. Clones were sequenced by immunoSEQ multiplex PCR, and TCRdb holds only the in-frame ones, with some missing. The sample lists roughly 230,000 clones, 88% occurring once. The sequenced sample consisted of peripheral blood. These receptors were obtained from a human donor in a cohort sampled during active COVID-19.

The CDR3 spells CASSSQPGQGAAGANVLTF. In nucleotides, the CDR3 is TGTGCCAGCAGCTCCCAACCCGGACAGGGGGCCGCTGGGGCCAACGTCCTGACTTTC. V and J are TRBV7-9 and TRBJ2-6; 11 bases are a match to TRBD1. The V gene's germline CDR1 is SEHNR and CDR2 FQNEAQ (reference sequence). The CDR3 is 19 amino acids. V shed 4 bases, J shed 2 bases, and the junction held 10 bases outside the gene matches.

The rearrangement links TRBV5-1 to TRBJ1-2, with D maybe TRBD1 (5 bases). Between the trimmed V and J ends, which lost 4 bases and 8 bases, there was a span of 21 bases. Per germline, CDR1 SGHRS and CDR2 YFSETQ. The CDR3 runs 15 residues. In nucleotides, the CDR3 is TGCGCCAGCAGCCCCGTGGGCGCGGGGGAATGGGGCTACACCTTC. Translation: CASSPVGAGEWGYTF.

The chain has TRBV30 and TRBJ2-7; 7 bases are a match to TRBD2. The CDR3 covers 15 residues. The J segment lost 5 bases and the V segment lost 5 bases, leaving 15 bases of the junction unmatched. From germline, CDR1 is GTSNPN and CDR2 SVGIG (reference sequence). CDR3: CAWSLGGSSSDEQYF. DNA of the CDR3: TGTGCCTGGTCCCTCGGGGGGTCCTCCTCGGACGAGCAGTACTTC.

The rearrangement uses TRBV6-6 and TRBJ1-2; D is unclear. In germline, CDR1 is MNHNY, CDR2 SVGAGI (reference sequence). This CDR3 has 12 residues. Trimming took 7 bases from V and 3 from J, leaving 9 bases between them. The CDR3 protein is CASTVGDYGYTF. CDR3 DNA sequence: TGTGCCAGCACCGTAGGAGACTATGGCTACACCTTC.

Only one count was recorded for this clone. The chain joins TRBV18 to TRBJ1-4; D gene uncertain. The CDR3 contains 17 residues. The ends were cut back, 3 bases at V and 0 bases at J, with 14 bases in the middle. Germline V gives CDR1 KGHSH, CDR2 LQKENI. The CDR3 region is CASSPPGWSATNEKLFF. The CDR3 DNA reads TGTGCCAGCTCACCTCCCGGCTGGAGCGCAACTAATGAAAAACTGTTTTTT.

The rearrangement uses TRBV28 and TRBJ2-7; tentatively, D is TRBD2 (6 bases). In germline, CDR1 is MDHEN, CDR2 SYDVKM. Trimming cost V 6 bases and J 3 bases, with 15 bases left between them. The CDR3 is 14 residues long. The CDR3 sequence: CASRTSGLIYEQYF. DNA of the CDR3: TGTGCCAGCAGAACCTCGGGACTCATCTACGAGCAGTACTTC.

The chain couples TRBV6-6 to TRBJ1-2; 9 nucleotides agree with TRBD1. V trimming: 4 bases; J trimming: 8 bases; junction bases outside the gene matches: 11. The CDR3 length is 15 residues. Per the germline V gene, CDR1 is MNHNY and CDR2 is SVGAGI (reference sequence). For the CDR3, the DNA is TGTGCCAGCAGTTCCGCAGGGACAGGGACATCAGGCTACACCTTC. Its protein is CASSSAGTGTSGYTF.

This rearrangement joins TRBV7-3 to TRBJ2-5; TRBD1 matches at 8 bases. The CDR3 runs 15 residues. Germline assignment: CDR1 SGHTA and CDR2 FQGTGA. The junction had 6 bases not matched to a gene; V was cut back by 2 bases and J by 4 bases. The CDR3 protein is CASSLQGAGGETQYF. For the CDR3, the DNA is TGTGCCAGCAGCTTACAGGGGGCCGGAGGAGAGACCCAGTACTTC. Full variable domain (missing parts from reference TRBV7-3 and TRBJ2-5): GAGVSQTPSNKVTEKGKYVELRCDPISGHTALYWYRQSLGQGPEFLIYFQGTGAADDSGLPNDRFFAVRPEGSVSTLKIQRTERGDSAVYLCASSLQGAGGETQYFGPGTRLLVL.

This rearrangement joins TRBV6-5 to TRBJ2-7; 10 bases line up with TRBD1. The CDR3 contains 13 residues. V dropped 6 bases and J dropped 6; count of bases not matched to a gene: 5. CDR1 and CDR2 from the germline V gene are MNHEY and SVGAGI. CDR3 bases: TGTGCCAGCAGGACAGGGGGCTTAAGCGAGCAGTACTTC. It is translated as CASRTGGLSEQYF.

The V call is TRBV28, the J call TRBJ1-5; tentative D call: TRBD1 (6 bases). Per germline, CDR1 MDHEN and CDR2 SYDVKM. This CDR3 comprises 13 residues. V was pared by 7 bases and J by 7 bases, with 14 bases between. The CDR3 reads CASTPGTSQPQHF. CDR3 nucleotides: TGTGCCAGCACACCCGGGACATCCCAGCCCCAGCATTTT.

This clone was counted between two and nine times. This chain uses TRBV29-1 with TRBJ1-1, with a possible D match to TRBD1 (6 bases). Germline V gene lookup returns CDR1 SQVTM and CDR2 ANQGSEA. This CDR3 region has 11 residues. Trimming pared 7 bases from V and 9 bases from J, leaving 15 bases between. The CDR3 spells CSALETGKAFF. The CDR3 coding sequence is TGCAGCGCCCTGGAAACAGGGAAAGCTTTCTTT.

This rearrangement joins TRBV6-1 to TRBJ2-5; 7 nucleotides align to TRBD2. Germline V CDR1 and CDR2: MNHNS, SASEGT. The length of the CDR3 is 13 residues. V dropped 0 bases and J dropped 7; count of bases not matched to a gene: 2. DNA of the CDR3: TGTGCCAGCAGTGAAGCGGGAGGGGTGACCCAGTACTTC. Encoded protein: CASSEAGGVTQYF.

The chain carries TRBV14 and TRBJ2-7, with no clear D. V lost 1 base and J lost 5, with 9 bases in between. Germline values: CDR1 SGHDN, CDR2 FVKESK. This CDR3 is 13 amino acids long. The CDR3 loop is CASSQGLVNEQYF. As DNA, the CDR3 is TGTGCCAGCAGCCAAGGGCTGGTGAACGAGCAGTACTTC.

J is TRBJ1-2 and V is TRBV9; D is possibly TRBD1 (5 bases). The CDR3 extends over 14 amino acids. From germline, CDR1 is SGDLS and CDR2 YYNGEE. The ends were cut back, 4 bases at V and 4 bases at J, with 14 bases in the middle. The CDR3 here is CASSPTPQGYGYTF. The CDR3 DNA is TGTGCCAGCAGCCCGACGCCCCAGGGCTATGGCTACACCTTC.

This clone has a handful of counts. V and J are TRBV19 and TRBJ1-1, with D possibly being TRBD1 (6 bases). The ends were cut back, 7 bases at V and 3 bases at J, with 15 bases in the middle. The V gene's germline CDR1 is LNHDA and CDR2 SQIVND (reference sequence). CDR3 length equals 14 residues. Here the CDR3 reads CASTPDSGDTEAFF. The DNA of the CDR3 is TGTGCCAGTACCCCGGACTCAGGGGACACTGAAGCTTTCTTT.

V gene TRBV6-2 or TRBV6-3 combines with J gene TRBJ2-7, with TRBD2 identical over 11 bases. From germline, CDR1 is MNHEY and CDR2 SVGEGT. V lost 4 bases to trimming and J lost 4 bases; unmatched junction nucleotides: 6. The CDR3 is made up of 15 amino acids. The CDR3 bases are TGTGCCAGCAGTTTACACGGGACTAGCGGATACGAGCAGTACTTC. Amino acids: CASSLHGTSGYEQYF.

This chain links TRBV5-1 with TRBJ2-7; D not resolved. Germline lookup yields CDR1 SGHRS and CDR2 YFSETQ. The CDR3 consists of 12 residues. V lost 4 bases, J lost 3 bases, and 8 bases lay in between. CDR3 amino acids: CASSAGGYEQYF. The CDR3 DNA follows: TGCGCCAGCAGCGCTGGCGGCTACGAGCAGTACTTC.

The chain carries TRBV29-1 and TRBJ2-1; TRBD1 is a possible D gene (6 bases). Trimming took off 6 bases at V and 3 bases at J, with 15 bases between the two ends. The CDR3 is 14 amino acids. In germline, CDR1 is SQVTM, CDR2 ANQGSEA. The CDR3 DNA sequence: TGCAGCGTACTGCAGGGGACCTACTACAATGAGCAGTTCTTC. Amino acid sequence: CSVLQGTYYNEQFF.

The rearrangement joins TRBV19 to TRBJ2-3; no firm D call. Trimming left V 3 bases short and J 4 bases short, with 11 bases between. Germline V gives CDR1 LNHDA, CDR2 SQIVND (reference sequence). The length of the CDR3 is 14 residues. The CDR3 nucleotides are TGTGCCAGTAGTATTCCTACTATGGCAGATACGCAGTATTTT. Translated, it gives CASSIPTMADTQYF.

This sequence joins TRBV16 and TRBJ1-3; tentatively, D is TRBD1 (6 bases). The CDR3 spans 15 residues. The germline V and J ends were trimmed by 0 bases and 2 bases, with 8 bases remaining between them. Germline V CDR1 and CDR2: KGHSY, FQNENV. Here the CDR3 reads CASSQSGGAGNTIYF. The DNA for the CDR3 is TGTGCCAGCAGCCAATCAGGGGGAGCTGGAAACACCATATATTTT.

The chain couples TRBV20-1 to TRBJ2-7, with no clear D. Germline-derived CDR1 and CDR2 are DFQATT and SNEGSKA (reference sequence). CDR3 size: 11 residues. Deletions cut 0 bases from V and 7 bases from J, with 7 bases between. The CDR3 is CSARDQREQYF. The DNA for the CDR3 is TGCAGTGCTAGAGATCAGAGGGAGCAGTACTTC.

The CDR3 DNA reads as TGTGCCAGCAGCCCGACAGGGGCCTATGGCTACACCTTC. Amino acids: CASSPTGAYGYTF. This chain joins TRBV7-2 and TRBJ1-2; 8 positions match TRBD1. From germline, CDR1 is SGHTA and CDR2 FQGNSA. CDR3 length equals 13 residues. After removal of 5 bases from V and 4 bases from J, the junction contained 3 bases not matched to a gene.

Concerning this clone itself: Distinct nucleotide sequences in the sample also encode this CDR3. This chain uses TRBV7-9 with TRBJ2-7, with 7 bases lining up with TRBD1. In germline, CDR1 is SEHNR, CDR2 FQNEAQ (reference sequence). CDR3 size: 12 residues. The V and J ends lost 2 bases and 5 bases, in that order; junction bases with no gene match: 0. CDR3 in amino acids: CASSLTGDEQYF. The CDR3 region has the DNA TGTGCCAGCAGCTTAACAGGGGACGAGCAGTACTTC.

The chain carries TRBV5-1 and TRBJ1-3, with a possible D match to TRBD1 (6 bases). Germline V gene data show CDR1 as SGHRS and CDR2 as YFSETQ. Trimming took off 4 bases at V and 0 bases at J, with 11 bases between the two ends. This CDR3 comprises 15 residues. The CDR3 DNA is TGCGCCAGCAGCCCGGGACATATCTCTGGAAACACCATATATTTT. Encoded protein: CASSPGHISGNTIYF.

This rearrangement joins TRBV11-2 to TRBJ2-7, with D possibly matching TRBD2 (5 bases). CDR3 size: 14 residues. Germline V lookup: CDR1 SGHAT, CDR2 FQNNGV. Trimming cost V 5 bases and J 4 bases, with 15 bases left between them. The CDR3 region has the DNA TGTGCCAGCAGCGGCCGAAGAGGGCAGTACGAGCAGTACTTC. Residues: CASSGRRGQYEQYF.

This CDR3 is CASSRGTSTGELFF. The CDR3 DNA follows: TGTGCCAGCAGCCGTGGGACTAGTACCGGGGAGCTGTTTTTT. This chain links TRBV3-1 (or the pseudogene TRBV3-2) with TRBJ2-2; TRBD2 aligns across 8 bases. The germline V gene encodes CDR1 LGHDT and CDR2 YNNKEL (reference sequence). The CDR3 covers 14 residues. After removal of 4 bases from V and 5 bases from J, the junction contained 3 bases not matched to a gene.

The CDR3 spells CARGTGGEGNTEAFF. The CDR3 bases are TGTGCAAGAGGGACAGGGGGCGAAGGAAACACTGAAGCTTTCTTT. The chain joins TRBV30 to TRBJ1-1, with TRBD1 identical over 12 bases. The CDR3 is 15 residues long. CDR1 is GTSNPN, CDR2 SVGIG, per germline (reference sequence). The variable domain in full, completed from reference TRBV30 and TRBJ1-1, reads SQTIHQWPATLVQPVGSPLSLECTVEGTSNPNLYWYRQAAGRGLQLLFYSVGIGQISSEVPQNLSASRPQDRQFILSSKKLLLSDSGFYLCARGTGGEGNTEAFFGQGTRLTVV.

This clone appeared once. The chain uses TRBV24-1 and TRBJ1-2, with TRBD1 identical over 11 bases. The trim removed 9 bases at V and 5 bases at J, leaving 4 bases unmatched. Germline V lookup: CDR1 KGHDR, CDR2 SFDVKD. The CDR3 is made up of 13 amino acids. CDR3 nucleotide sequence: TGTGCCACCGGGGGACAGGGGGATTATGGCTACACCTTC. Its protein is CATGGQGDYGYTF.

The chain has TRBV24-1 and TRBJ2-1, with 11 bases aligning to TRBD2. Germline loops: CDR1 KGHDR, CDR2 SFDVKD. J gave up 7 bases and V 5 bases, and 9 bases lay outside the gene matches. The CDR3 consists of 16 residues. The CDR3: CATSASTSGILNEQFF. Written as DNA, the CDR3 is TGTGCCACCAGTGCCTCGACTAGCGGGATACTTAATGAGCAGTTCTTC.

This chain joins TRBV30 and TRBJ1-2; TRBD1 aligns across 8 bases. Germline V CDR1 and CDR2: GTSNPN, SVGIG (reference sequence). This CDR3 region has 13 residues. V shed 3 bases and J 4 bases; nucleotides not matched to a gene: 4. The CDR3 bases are TGTGCCTGGAGAGGACAGGGTAGCTATGGCTACACCTTC. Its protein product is CAWRGQGSYGYTF. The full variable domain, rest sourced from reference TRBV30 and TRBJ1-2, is SQTIHQWPATLVQPVGSPLSLECTVEGTSNPNLYWYRQAAGRGLQLLFYSVGIGQISSEVPQNLSASRPQDRQFILSSKKLLLSDSGFYLCAWRGQGSYGYTFGSGTRLTVV.